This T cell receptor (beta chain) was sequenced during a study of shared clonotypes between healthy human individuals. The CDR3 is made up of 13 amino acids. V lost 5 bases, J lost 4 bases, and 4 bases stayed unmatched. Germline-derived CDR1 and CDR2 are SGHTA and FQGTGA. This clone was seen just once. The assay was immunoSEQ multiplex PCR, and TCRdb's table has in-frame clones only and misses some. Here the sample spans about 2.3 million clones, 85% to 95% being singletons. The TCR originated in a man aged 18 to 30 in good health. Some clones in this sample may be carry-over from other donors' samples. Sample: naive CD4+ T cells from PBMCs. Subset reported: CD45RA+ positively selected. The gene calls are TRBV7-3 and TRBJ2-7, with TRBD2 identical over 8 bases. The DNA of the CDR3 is TGTGCCAGCAGCCCCCGGGGGGGGTACGAGCAGTACTTC. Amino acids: CASSPRGGYEQYF.